This TCR beta chain emerged from a study of cytomegalovirus exposure and HLA in healthy donors. Germline CDR1 is SGHKS and CDR2 is YYEKEE (reference sequence). The CDR3 totals 13 residues. Trimming shortened V by 0 bases and J by 1 base, and 5 bases separated the two germline ends. Assay used: immunoSEQ multiplex PCR; TCRdb lists only in-frame clones, some missing. Among some 230,000 clones listed, about 93% were seen once. The sequence was collected from a woman aged 18 to 35 in good health and CMV-seronegative. The sequenced sample was PBMCs. V usage is TRBV5-5 and J usage is TRBJ2-7, with D possibly TRBD1 on 5 matching bases. The DNA for the CDR3 is TGTGCCAGCAGCTTGGGACAGTCCTACGAGCAGTACTTC. This translates into CASSLGQSYEQYF.